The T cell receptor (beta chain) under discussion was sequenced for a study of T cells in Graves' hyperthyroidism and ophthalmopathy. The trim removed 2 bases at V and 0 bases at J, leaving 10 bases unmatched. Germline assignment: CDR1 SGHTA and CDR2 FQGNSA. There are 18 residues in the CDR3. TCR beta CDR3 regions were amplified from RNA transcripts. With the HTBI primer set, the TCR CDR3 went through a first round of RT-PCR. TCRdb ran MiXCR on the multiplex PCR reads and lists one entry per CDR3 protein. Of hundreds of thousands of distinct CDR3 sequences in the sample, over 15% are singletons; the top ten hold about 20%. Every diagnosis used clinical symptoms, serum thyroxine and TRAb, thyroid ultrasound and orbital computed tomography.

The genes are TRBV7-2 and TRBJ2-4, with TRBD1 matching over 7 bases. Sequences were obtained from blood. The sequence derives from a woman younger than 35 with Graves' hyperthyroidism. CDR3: CASSLPQTGRVAKNIQYF. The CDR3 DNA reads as TGTGCCAGCAGCTTACCCCAGACAGGGCGAGTAGCCAAAAACATTCAGTACTTC.